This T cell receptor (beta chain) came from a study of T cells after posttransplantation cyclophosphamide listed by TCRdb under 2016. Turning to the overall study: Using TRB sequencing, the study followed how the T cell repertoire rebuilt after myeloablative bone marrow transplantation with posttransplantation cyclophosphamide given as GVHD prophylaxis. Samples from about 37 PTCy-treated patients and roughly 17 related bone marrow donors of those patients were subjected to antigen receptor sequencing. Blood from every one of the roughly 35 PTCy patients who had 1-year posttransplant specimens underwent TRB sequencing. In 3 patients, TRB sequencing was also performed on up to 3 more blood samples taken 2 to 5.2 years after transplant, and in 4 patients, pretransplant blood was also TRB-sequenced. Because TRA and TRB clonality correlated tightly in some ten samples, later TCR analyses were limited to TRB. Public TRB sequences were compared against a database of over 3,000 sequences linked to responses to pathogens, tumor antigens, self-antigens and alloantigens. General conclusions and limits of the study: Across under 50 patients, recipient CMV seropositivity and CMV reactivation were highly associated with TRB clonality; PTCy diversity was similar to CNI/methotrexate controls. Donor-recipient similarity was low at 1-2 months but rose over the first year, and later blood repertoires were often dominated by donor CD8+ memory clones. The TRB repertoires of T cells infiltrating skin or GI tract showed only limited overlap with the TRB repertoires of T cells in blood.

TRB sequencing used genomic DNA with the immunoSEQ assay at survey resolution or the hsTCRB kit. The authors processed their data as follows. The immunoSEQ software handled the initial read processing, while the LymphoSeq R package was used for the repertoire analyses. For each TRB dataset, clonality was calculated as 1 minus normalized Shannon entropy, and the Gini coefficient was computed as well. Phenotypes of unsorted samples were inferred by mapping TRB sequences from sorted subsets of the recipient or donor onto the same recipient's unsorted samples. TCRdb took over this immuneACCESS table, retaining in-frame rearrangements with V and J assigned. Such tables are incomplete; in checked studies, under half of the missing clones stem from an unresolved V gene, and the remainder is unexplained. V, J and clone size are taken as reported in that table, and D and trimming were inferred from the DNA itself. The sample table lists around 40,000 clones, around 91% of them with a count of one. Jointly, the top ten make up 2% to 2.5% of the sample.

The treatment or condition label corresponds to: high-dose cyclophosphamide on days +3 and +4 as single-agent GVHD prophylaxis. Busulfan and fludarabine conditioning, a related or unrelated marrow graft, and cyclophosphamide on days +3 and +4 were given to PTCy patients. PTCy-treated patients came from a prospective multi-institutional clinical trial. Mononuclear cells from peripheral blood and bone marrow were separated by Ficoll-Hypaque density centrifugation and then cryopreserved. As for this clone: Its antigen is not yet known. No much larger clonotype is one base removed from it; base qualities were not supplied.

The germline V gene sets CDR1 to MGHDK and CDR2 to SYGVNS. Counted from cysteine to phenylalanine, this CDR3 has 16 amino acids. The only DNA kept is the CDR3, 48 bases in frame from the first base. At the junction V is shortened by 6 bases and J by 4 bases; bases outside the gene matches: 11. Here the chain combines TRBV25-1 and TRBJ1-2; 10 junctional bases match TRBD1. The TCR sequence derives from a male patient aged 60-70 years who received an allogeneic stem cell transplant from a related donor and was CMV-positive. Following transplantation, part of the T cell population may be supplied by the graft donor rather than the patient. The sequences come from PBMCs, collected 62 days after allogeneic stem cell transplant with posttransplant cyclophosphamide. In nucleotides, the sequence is TGTGCCAGCAGCTCTAGACCGGGACAGGGGTCCTATGGCTACACCTTC. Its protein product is CASSSRPGQGSYGYTF.